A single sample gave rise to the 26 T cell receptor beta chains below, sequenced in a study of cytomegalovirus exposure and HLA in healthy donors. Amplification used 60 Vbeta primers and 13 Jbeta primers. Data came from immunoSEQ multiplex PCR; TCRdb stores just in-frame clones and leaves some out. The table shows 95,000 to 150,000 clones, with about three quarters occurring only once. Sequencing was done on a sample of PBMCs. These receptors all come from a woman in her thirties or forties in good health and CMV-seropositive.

The CDR3 DNA sequence: TGTGCCAGCAGCGTGACTACAGGGGGAGGAAACACCATATATTTT. This codes for CASSVTTGGGNTIYF. The chain has TRBV9 and TRBJ1-3; TRBD1 aligns across 8 bases. The CDR3 spans 15 residues. V shed 2 bases and J 4 bases; nucleotides not matched to a gene: 5. Germline V gives CDR1 SGDLS, CDR2 YYNGEE.

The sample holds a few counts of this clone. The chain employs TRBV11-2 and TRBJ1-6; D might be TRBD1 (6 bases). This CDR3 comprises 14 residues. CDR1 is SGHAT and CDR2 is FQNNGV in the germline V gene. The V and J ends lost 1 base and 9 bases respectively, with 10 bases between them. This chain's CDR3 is CASSLARGVSPLHF. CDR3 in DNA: TGTGCCAGCAGCTTAGCCAGGGGAGTTTCACCCCTCCACTTT.

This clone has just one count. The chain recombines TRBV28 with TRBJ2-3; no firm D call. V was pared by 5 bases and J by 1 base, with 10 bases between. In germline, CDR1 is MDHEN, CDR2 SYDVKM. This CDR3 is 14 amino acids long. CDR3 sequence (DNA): TGTGCCAGCAGTCCCTTGCTACGCACAGATACGCAGTATTTT. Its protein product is CASSPLLRTDTQYF.

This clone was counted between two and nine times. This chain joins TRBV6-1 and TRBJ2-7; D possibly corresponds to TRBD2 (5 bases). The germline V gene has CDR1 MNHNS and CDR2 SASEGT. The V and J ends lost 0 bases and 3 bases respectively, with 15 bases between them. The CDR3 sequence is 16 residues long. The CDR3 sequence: CASSEAKGVEGYEQYF. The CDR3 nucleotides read TGTGCCAGCAGTGAAGCGAAGGGCGTTGAGGGCTACGAGCAGTACTTC.

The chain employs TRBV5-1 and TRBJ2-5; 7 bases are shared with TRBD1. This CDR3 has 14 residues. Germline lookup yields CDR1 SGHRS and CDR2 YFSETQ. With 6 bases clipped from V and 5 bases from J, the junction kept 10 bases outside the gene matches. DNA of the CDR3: TGCGCCAGCAAAGAACAGGGGTCCCTGGAGACCCAGTACTTC. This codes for CASKEQGSLETQYF. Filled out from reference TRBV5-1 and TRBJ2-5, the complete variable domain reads KAGVTQTPRYLIKTRGQQVTLSCSPISGHRSVSWYQQTPGQGLQFLFEYFSETQRNKGNFPGRFSGRQFSNSRSEMNVSTLELGDSALYLCASKEQGSLETQYFGPGTRLLVL.

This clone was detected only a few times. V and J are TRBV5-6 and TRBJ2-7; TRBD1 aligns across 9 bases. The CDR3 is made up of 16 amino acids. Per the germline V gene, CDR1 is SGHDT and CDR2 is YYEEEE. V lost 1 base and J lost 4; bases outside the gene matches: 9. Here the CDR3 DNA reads TGTGCCAGCAGCTTGAGCTCGGGACAGGGCATTTACGAGCAGTACTTC. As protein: CASSLSSGQGIYEQYF.

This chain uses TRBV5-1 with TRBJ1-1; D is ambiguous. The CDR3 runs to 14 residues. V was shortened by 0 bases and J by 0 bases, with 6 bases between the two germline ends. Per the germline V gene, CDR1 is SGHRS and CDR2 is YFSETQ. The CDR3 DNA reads TGCGCCAGCAGCTTGGAGCGGATGAACACTGAAGCTTTCTTT. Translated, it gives CASSLERMNTEAFF.

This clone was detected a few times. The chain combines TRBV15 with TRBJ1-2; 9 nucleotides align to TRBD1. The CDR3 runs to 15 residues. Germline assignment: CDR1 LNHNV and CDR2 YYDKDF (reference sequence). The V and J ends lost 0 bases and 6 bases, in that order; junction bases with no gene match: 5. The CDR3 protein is CATSRDDRGRDGYTF. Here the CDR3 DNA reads TGTGCCACCAGCAGAGATGACAGGGGGAGGGATGGCTACACCTTC. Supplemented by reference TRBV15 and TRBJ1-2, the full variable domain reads DAMVIQNPRYQVTQFGKPVTLSCSQTLNHNVMYWYQQKSSQAPKLLFHYYDKDFNNEADTPDNFQSRRPNTSFCFLDIRSPGLGDTAMYLCATSRDDRGRDGYTFGSGTRLTVV.

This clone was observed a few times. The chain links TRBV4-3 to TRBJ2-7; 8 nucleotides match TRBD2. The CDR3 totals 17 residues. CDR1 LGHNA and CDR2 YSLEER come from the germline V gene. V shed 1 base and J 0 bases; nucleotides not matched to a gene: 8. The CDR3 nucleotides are TGCGCCAGCAGCCAAGGCCTTGCGGGGGGCTCCTCCTACGAGCAGTACTTC. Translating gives CASSQGLAGGSSYEQYF.

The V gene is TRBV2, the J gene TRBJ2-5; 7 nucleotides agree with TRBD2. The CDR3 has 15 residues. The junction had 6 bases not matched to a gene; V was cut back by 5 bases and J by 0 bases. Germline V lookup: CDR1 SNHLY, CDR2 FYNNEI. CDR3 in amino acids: CASSPGTTNQETQYF. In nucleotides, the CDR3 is TGTGCCAGCAGTCCCGGGACTACCAACCAAGAGACCCAGTACTTC.

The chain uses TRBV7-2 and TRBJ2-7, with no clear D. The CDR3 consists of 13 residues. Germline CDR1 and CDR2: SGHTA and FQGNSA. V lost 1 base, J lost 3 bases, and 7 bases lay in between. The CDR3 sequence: CASSLVPSYEQYF. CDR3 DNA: TGTGCCAGCAGCTTAGTGCCCAGCTACGAGCAGTACTTC.

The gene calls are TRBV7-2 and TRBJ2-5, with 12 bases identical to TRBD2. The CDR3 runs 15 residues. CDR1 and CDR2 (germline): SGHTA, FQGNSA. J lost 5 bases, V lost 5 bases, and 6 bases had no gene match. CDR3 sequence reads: CASSVRTSGEETQYF. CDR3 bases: TGTGCCAGCAGCGTGCGGACTAGCGGGGAGGAGACCCAGTACTTC. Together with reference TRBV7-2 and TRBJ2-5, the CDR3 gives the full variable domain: GAGVSQSPSNKVTEKGKDVELRCDPISGHTALYWYRQSLGQGLEFLIYFQGNSAPDKSGLPSDRFSAERTGGSVSTLTIQRTQQEDSAVYLCASSVRTSGEETQYFGPGTRLLVL.

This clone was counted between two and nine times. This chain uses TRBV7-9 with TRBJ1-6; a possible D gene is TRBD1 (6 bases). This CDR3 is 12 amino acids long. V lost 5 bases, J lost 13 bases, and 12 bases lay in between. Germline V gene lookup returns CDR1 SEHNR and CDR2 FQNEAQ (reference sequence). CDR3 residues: CASSLDRSPLHF. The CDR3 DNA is TGTGCCAGCAGCCTCGACAGGAGTCCCCTCCACTTT.

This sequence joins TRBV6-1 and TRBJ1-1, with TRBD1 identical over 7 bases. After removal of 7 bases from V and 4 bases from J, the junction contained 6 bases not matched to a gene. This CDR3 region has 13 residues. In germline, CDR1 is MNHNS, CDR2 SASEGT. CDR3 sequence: CASKSTGSTEAFF. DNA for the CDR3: TGTGCCAGCAAATCGACAGGGAGCACTGAAGCTTTCTTT.

The CDR3 DNA is TGTGCCAGCTCACCGTCTTCCGGGGGAAACACTGAAGCTTTCTTT. Protein product: CASSPSSGGNTEAFF. The chain joins TRBV18 to TRBJ1-1; D perhaps matches TRBD1 (5 bases). The CDR3 extends over 15 amino acids. V lost 3 bases and J lost 2, with 13 bases in between. The V gene's germline CDR1 is KGHSH and CDR2 LQKENI.

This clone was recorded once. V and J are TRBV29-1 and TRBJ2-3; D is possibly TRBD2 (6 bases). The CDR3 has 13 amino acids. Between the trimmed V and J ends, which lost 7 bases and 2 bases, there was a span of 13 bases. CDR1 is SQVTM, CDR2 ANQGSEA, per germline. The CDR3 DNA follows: TGCAGCGCAGACGGGGGAAACACAGATACGCAGTATTTT. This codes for CSADGGNTDTQYF.

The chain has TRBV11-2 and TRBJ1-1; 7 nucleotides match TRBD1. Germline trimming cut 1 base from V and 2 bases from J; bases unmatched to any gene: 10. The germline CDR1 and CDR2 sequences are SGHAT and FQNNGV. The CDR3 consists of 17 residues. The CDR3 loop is CASSLGGTAQPNTEAFF. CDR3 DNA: TGTGCCAGCAGCTTAGGAGGGACAGCCCAACCAAACACTGAAGCTTTCTTT.

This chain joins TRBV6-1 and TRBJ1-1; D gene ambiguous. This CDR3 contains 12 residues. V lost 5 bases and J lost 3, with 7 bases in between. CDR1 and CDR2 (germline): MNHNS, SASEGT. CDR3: CASSFLDTEAFF. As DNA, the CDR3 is TGTGCCAGCAGTTTCTTAGACACTGAAGCTTTCTTT.

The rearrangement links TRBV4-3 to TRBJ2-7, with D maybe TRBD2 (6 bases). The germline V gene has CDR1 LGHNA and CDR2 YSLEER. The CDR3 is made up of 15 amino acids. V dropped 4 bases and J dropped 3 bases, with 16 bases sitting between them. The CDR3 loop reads CASSREGGGSYEQYF. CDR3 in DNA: TGCGCCAGCAGCCGAGAGGGTGGGGGGAGCTACGAGCAGTACTTC.

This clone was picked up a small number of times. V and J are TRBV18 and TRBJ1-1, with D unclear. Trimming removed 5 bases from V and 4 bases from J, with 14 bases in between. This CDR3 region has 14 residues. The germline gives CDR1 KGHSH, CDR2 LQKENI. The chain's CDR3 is CASSTAVRGTEAFF. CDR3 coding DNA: TGTGCCAGCTCAACTGCTGTACGCGGCACTGAAGCTTTCTTT.

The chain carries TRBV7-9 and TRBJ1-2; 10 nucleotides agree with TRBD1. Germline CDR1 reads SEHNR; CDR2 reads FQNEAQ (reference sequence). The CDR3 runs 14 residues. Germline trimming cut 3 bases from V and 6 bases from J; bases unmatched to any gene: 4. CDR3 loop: CASSFGDRGHGYTF. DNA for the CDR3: TGTGCCAGCAGCTTCGGGGACAGGGGCCATGGCTACACCTTC.

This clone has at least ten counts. The CDR3 DNA follows: TGTGCCAGCAGTAAAGGGGGTGGTTCCTATAATTCACCCCTCCACTTT. Protein product: CASSKGGGSYNSPLHF. The J gene is TRBJ1-6, the V gene TRBV5-6; tentative D call: TRBD1 (6 bases). Trimming took 5 bases from V and 1 from J, leaving 13 bases between them. The CDR3 totals 16 residues. Per germline, CDR1 SGHDT and CDR2 YYEEEE.

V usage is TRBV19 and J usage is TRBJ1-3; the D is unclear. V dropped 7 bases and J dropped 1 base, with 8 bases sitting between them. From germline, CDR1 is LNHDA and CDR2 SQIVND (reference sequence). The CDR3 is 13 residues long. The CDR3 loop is CASTQNSGNTIYF. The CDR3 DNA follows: TGTGCCAGTACCCAGAATTCTGGAAACACCATATATTTT.

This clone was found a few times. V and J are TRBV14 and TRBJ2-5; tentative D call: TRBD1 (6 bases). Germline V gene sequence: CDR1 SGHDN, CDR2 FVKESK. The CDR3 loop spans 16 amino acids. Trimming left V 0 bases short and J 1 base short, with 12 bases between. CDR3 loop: CASSQDTGQSQETQYF. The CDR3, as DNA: TGTGCCAGCAGCCAAGATACAGGACAGAGCCAAGAGACCCAGTACTTC.

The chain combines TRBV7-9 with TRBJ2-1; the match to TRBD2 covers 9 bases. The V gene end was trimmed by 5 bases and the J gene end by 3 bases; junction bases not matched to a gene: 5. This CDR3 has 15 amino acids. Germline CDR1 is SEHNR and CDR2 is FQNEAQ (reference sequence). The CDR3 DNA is TGTGCCAGCAGCCCACGAGCGGGGGGCTACAATGAGCAGTTCTTC. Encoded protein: CASSPRAGGYNEQFF.

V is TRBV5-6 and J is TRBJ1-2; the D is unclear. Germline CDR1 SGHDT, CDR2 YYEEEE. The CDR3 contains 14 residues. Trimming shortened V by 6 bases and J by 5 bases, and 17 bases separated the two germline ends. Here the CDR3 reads CASNDWKVRYGYTF. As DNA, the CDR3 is TGTGCCAGCAACGACTGGAAGGTTAGGTATGGCTACACCTTC.